The present T cell receptor (beta chain) was sequenced within a study of human T cells and chemical hapten exposure. Turning to the study itself: Upper inner arm skin measuring about 2 cm by about 2 cm received 2% DPC for sensitization.

This clonotype occurred a few times. Time point reported: pre-sensitization, week 0. The treatment here: therapeutic diphenylcyclopropenone sensitization with weekly scalp DPC. Patches went on only after blood had been drawn each time. TCRdb reanalysed the RACE reads using MiXCR and keeps one entry per CDR3 protein. Of approximately 400,000 distinct CDR3 sequences listed, around 5.5% were seen once; the top ten hold just over 2.5%. The source material was whole blood, sampled in connection with sensitization to the hapten diphenylcyclopropenone (DPC). This clonotype was obtained from a woman aged 45-65 years with alopecia areata. Some clones in this sample may be carry-over from other donors' samples.

CDR3 sequence reads: CASSLELAGGDTQYF. CDR3 nucleotide sequence: TGTGCCAGCAGCTTAGAACTAGCGGGAGGAGATACGCAGTATTTT. The V and J genes are TRBV7-2 and TRBJ2-3; 12 bases map to TRBD2. The CDR3 runs 15 residues. Germline values: CDR1 SGHTA, CDR2 FQGNSA. V lost 1 base, J lost 5 bases, and 1 base stayed unmatched.